This T cell receptor (beta chain) originates from a study of cytomegalovirus exposure and HLA in healthy donors. Study in general: HLA-typed donors were the source of around 80 million unique TCRs, which an early data release held. Study-level results: The study listed under 200 cytomegalovirus-associated TCR beta chains. Sequencing likely produced, as an artifact, a cluster of highly shared sequence variants.

On this clone itself: No antigen is known for it.

PCR used 60 Vbeta primers and 13 Jbeta primers. In the authors' workflow: There were about 80 million unique TCR beta chains by a later count, and 10 million to 12 million of them were shared. Using immunoSEQ multiplex PCR, the repertoire was profiled, and TCRdb retains in-frame clones only, with some absent. That table furnishes V, J and clone size, whereas the DNA furnished D and trimming. The repertoire holds 90,000 to 120,000 clones, with 73% as singletons. There are 13 residues in the CDR3. The germline V and J ends were trimmed by 7 bases and 4 bases, with 11 bases remaining between them. Germline CDR1 reads MNHNS; CDR2 reads SASEGT.

The receptor comes from a man aged 25 to 45 in good health and CMV-seronegative. The chain recombines TRBV6-1 with TRBJ1-5; D might be TRBD1 (5 bases). Sequencing used PBMCs. The CDR3, as DNA: TGTGCCAGCACTATTGACAGAAATCAGCCCCAGCATTTT. It encodes CASTIDRNQPQHF.